Sequencing of this T cell receptor beta chain was carried out in a study of blood T cell repertoires in COVID-19 (dated by TCRdb to about 2020). Regarding the complete study: Collaborator samples came from the United States, Italy and Spain and covered acute and convalescent phases of COVID-19. The repertoires were released in a freely available public database meant as a resource for research on the immune response to SARS-CoV-2. A de-identified subject ID, COVID-19 status, age in years and sex were almost always included in the sample metadata. Subjects who had been exposed to COVID-19, were actively infected with it, or had recovered from it provided the deeply sampled blood TCRbeta repertoires that made up the dataset. Where available, HLA class I and class II types were taken from metadata supplied by the sample provider and were not determined by assay-based typing. The samples were drawn from the first 160 participants of the ongoing ImmuneRACE study and from about 1,200 subjects provided by 6 global collaborators. The material from the prospective study consisted of cDNA or gDNA derived from T cells, B-cell-depleted T cells, or PBMCs.

Broader findings and caveats from the paper: Clinical and demographic metadata were provided uncurated, with the amount varying by source and participant.

TCRbeta CDR3 regions were amplified from genomic DNA using the immunoSEQ Assay, a bias-controlled multiplex PCR. In the source study's methods: The number of nucleated cells in each sample was estimated by amplification of reference gene primers within the assay. To quantify the absolute abundance of each unique TCRbeta CDR3 rearrangement, sequence reads were collapsed and filtered. Productive Simpson clonality was computed per sample as the square root of Simpson's diversity index over productive rearrangements. TCRdb obtained this table from immuneACCESS and retained in-frame rearrangements with V and J assigned. These tables miss some clones; where compared with another copy, unresolved V genes account for less than half of the shortfall, and the remainder is unexplained. The DNA was the basis for D and trimming; V, J and clone size are from that table. Across this sample there are about 61,000 clones, with 70% to 90% seen only once. About 14% of the sample rests with the top ten.

As to this clone: This receptor's antigen is unknown. No much larger clonotype is one base removed from it; base qualities were not supplied.

CDR1 SGDLS and CDR2 YYNGEE are derived from the germline V gene. V and J are truncated by 2 bases and 3 bases respectively, leaving an intervening sequence of 11 bases. Inclusive of the bounding cysteine and phenylalanine, the CDR3 is 14 residues long. The entry retains the CDR3 DNA only, 42 bases that are in frame from base 1. Collaborating institutions collected whole blood in K2EDTA tubes following their own protocols. For TCRbeta analysis, collaborators shipped samples in one of three forms: frozen whole blood, isolated PBMCs, or DNA extracted from either of those sample types. Material for sequencing was peripheral blood. The sequence is built from TRBV9 and TRBJ2-5; tentative D gene TRBD2, with 6 bases matching. The source of this sequence is a human donor in a cohort sampled during active COVID-19. The nucleotides read TGTGCCAGCAGCGTCGGGGGAGTTGAAGAGACCCAGTACTTC. This codes for CASSVGGVEETQYF.